The 11 T cell receptor beta chains below come from one sample, sequenced in a study of CD8+ T cells in alopecia areata. Reverse transcription of extracted RNA yielded cDNA, which provided the sequencing template. Produced via immunoSEQ multiplex PCR; TCRdb's table is partial and in-frame only. The sample carries 100,000 to 150,000 clones, 35% to 40% recorded once. Sequencing input: CD4+ T cells sorted from blood. The receptors come from a human donor with alopecia areata.

The chain carries TRBV5-6 and TRBJ2-7, with D possibly called TRBD1 or TRBD2 (5 bases each). CDR1 and CDR2 from the germline V gene are SGHDT and YYEEEE. V was trimmed by 4 bases and J by 7 bases, leaving 15 bases between them. CDR3 length: 13 residues. CDR3 sequence reads: CASSPAGAEEQYF. As DNA, the CDR3 is TGTGCCAGCAGCCCCGCCGGGGCGGAAGAGCAGTACTTC.

This clone has a handful of counts. The rearrangement joins TRBV4-3 to TRBJ1-1, with a weak D call TRBD1 (5 bases). The CDR3 totals 13 residues. The V end lost 5 bases, the J end lost 0 bases, and 7 bases lay between the germline ends. CDR1 and CDR2 (germline): LGHNA, YSLEER. The CDR3 is CASSKQVNTEAFF. The CDR3 coding sequence is TGCGCCAGCAGCAAACAGGTGAACACTGAAGCTTTCTTT.

V usage is TRBV29-1 and J usage is TRBJ2-5; 9 nucleotides line up with TRBD1. From germline, CDR1 is SQVTM and CDR2 ANQGSEA. The junction had 4 bases not matched to a gene; V was cut back by 3 bases and J by 2 bases. This CDR3 is built from 14 residues. This CDR3 is CSVEGDRVQETQYF. CDR3 bases: TGCAGCGTTGAGGGGGACAGGGTTCAAGAGACCCAGTACTTC.

This chain links TRBV18 with TRBJ2-7, with no clear D. CDR1 and CDR2 from the germline V gene are KGHSH and LQKENI. Trimming removed 2 bases at V and 5 bases at J, with 16 bases between. The CDR3 totals 15 residues. The CDR3 sequence: CASSPWSDATDEQYF. The CDR3 region has the DNA TGTGCCAGCTCACCATGGTCGGACGCTACCGACGAGCAGTACTTC.

J is TRBJ1-5 and V is TRBV30; no clear D gene. The CDR3 is 14 amino acids. Germline V gives CDR1 GTSNPN, CDR2 SVGIG (reference sequence). The V and J ends lost 2 bases and 1 base respectively, with 9 bases between them. The CDR3 bases are TGTGCCTGGAGTTCTACAACGAGCAATCAGCCCCAGCATTTT. Translating it yields CAWSSTTSNQPQHF.

This clone was found a few times. V usage is TRBV7-2 and J usage is TRBJ1-2; D might be TRBD1 (6 bases). The CDR3 spans 13 residues. The V end was cut by 7 bases, the J end by 7 bases, with 16 bases between. Germline values: CDR1 SGHTA, CDR2 FQGNSA. The CDR3 loop reads CASNLDRSGGYTF. The CDR3 bases are TGTGCCAGCAACCTAGACAGGTCTGGTGGCTACACCTTC. Using reference TRBV7-2 and TRBJ1-2 for the parts outside the CDR3, the full variable domain is GAGVSQSPSNKVTEKGKDVELRCDPISGHTALYWYRQSLGQGLEFLIYFQGNSAPDKSGLPSDRFSAERTGGSVSTLTIQRTQQEDSAVYLCASNLDRSGGYTFGSGTRLTVV.

This clone was detected a few times. The chain combines TRBV28 with TRBJ2-7; tentative D call: TRBD2 (6 bases). The CDR3 runs 17 residues. The V gene's germline CDR1 is MDHEN and CDR2 SYDVKM. V was trimmed by 4 bases and J by 3 bases, leaving 22 bases between them. CDR3 DNA sequence: TGTGCCAGCAGTTCCAGCGGCGCGGGATCAAATCACTACGAGCAGTACTTC. This translates into CASSSSGAGSNHYEQYF.

This clone turned up a few times. The V gene is TRBV28, the J gene TRBJ2-2, with 12 bases identical to TRBD1. The germline CDR1 and CDR2 sequences are MDHEN and SYDVKM. J gave up 8 bases and V 5 bases, and 9 bases lay outside the gene matches. The length of the CDR3 is 16 residues. The CDR3 DNA is TGTGCCAGCAGTGCTTCCGGGACAGGGGGCCGTGGGGAGCTGTTTTTT. Protein: CASSASGTGGRGELFF.

A few counts support this clone. The chain couples TRBV29-1 to TRBJ2-1; D remains unclear. Germline loops: CDR1 SQVTM, CDR2 ANQGSEA. The germline V and J ends were trimmed by 3 bases and 8 bases, with 20 bases remaining between them. The CDR3 runs 15 residues. CDR3 protein: CSVDPRTGLVYEQFF. In DNA form, the CDR3 reads TGCAGCGTTGACCCCCGGACCGGGCTGGTGTATGAGCAGTTCTTC.

This clone was seen a handful of times. J is TRBJ2-1 and V is TRBV7-9; D possibly corresponds to TRBD1 (6 bases). Deletions cut 10 bases from V and 4 bases from J, with 14 bases between. There are 13 residues in the CDR3. Germline V gene data show CDR1 as SEHNR and CDR2 as FQNEAQ (reference sequence). DNA of the CDR3: TGTGCCACCCAGGGGAAGGTATACAATGAGCAGTTCTTC. This gives the protein CATQGKVYNEQFF.

This clone has more than one count but fewer than ten. The chain employs TRBV28 and TRBJ1-2, with D possibly TRBD1 on 5 matching bases. CDR3 length equals 13 residues. V lost 10 bases to trimming and J lost 0 bases, with 12 bases between them. Per the germline V gene, CDR1 is MDHEN and CDR2 is SYDVKM. In DNA, the CDR3 is TGTGCCACCAGGGAGGGTGCTAACTATGGCTACACCTTC. Translating it yields CATREGANYGYTF.